The 15 T cell receptor beta chains in this list originate from one sample, sequenced in a study of OX40 agonist ivuxolimab in advanced cancers. Assay: immunoSEQ multiplex PCR; the TCRdb copy retains only in-frame clones and omits some. The sample consists of around 67,000 clones, around 83% of them appearing once. The sequences come from CD4+ or CD8+ T cells sorted from blood, collected in a trial of the OX40 agonist ivuxolimab. These TCRs come from an adult with an advanced solid tumor such as melanoma, head and neck, liver or kidney cancer.

The chain is built from TRBV18 and TRBJ2-1; maybe TRBD2 (5 bases). CDR1 KGHSH and CDR2 LQKENI come from the germline V gene. V lost 5 bases and J lost 3, with 8 bases in between. This CDR3 is built from 13 residues. The CDR3: CASSAGSYNEQFF. Here the CDR3 DNA reads TGTGCCAGCTCAGCTGGGAGCTACAATGAGCAGTTCTTC.

The chain couples TRBV7-2 to TRBJ1-1; D is unresolved. The length of the CDR3 is 12 residues. V dropped 2 bases and J dropped 7 bases, with 8 bases sitting between them. In germline, CDR1 is SGHTA, CDR2 FQGNSA. DNA for the CDR3: TGTGCCAGCAGCTTACCGGGCCTTGAAGCTTTCTTT. Protein sequence: CASSLPGLEAFF. The full variable domain, in which reference TRBV7-2 and TRBJ1-1 provide the parts outside the CDR3, is GAGVSQSPSNKVTEKGKDVELRCDPISGHTALYWYRQSLGQGLEFLIYFQGNSAPDKSGLPSDRFSAERTGGSVSTLTIQRTQQEDSAVYLCASSLPGLEAFFGQGTRLTVV.

The chain carries TRBV29-1 and TRBJ1-3; D is unresolved. Germline CDR1 reads SQVTM; CDR2 reads ANQGSEA. CDR3 size: 12 residues. The germline V and J ends were trimmed by 7 bases and 2 bases, with 9 bases remaining between them. The CDR3 nucleotides read TGCAGCGCCAGTGCCGCTGGAAACACCATATATTTT. As protein: CSASAAGNTIYF.

V and J are TRBV10-2 and TRBJ2-7, with D possibly being TRBD1 or TRBD2 (5 bases each). Germline V gene sequence: CDR1 WSHSY, CDR2 SAAADI. The ends were cut back, 11 bases at V and 4 bases at J, with 12 bases in the middle. The CDR3 totals 11 residues. This chain's CDR3 is CAVLREYEQYF. The CDR3 region has the DNA TGCGCCGTTCTCAGGGAGTACGAGCAGTACTTC.

The sample holds a few counts of this clone. V and J are TRBV27 and TRBJ2-3; 8 bases line up with TRBD1. The CDR3 length is 18 residues. V trimming: 5 bases; J trimming: 6 bases; junction bases outside the gene matches: 19. Germline V lookup: CDR1 MNHEY, CDR2 SMNVEV (reference sequence). Here the CDR3 reads CASSLKRQGTFRGDTQYF. The CDR3 DNA reads TGTGCCAGCAGTCTAAAGAGACAGGGGACCTTTCGAGGGGATACGCAGTATTTT.

The rearrangement joins TRBV30 to TRBJ2-3; D is perhaps TRBD1 (5 bases). This CDR3 has 14 residues. The germline V gene encodes CDR1 GTSNPN and CDR2 SVGIG (reference sequence). Trimming pared 3 bases from V and 0 bases from J, leaving 10 bases between. CDR3 nucleotides: TGTGCCTGGAGAACAGGCCCAAGCACAGATACGCAGTATTTT. This sequence encodes CAWRTGPSTDTQYF.

CDR3 sequence reads: CASTWGKDTGELFF. The CDR3 DNA is TGTGCCAGCACCTGGGGAAAGGACACCGGGGAGCTGTTTTTT. The chain carries TRBV2 and TRBJ2-2; no clear D. The CDR3 is made up of 14 amino acids. From germline, CDR1 is SNHLY and CDR2 FYNNEI. Trimming pared 7 bases from V and 3 bases from J, leaving 12 bases between. Based on the CDR3 plus reference TRBV2 and TRBJ2-2, the full variable domain is EPEVTQTPSHQVTQMGQEVILRCVPISNHLYFYWYRQILGQKVEFLVSFYNNEISEKSEIFDDQFSVERPDGSNFTLKIRSTKLEDSAMYFCASTWGKDTGELFFGEGSRLTVL.

The genes are TRBV5-8 and TRBJ2-5; TRBD1 matches at 7 bases. This CDR3 has 14 amino acids. V was clipped by 4 bases and J by 1 base; unmatched bases: 4. Germline V CDR1 and CDR2: SGHTS, YDEGEE. This CDR3 reads CASSTGTAQETQYF. DNA of the CDR3: TGTGCCAGCAGCACCGGGACAGCCCAAGAGACCCAGTACTTC.

V is TRBV19 and J is TRBJ1-5, with D possibly matching TRBD1 (5 bases). The germline V gene encodes CDR1 LNHDA and CDR2 SQIVND (reference sequence). The length of the CDR3 is 14 residues. V was pared by 2 bases and J by 0 bases, with 5 bases between. The CDR3 loop reads CASSIQGSNQPQHF. In nucleotides, the CDR3 is TGTGCCAGTAGTATACAGGGTAGCAATCAGCCCCAGCATTTT. Based on the CDR3 plus reference TRBV19 and TRBJ1-5, the full variable domain is DGGITQSPKYLFRKEGQNVTLSCEQNLNHDAMYWYRQDPGQGLRLIYYSQIVNDFQKGDIAEGYSVSREKKESFPLTVTSAQKNPTAFYLCASSIQGSNQPQHFGDGTRLSIL.

This sequence joins TRBV19 and TRBJ1-1, with TRBD1 identical over 7 bases. Germline assignment: CDR1 LNHDA and CDR2 SQIVND (reference sequence). After removal of 1 base from V and 4 bases from J, the junction contained 6 bases not matched to a gene. The CDR3 extends over 15 amino acids. The CDR3: CASSIGKGAGTEAFF. CDR3 sequence (DNA): TGTGCCAGTAGTATAGGCAAGGGGGCAGGCACTGAAGCTTTCTTT.

V usage is TRBV5-1 and J usage is TRBJ2-3, with D possibly TRBD2 on 6 matching bases. CDR1 and CDR2 from the germline V gene are SGHRS and YFSETQ. Trimming pared 3 bases from V and 4 bases from J, leaving 9 bases between. The CDR3 runs to 13 residues. The CDR3 bases are TGCGCCAGCAGCTCAGGAGGGGCAGATACGCAGTATTTT. Its protein is CASSSGGADTQYF. The full variable domain, in which reference TRBV5-1 and TRBJ2-3 provide the parts outside the CDR3, is KAGVTQTPRYLIKTRGQQVTLSCSPISGHRSVSWYQQTPGQGLQFLFEYFSETQRNKGNFPGRFSGRQFSNSRSEMNVSTLELGDSALYLCASSSGGADTQYFGPGTRLTVL.

The chain couples TRBV5-1 to TRBJ1-5; 8 bases line up with TRBD1. The V and J ends lost 3 bases and 3 bases, in that order; junction bases with no gene match: 5. This CDR3 has 15 residues. Germline CDR1 is SGHRS and CDR2 is YFSETQ. The CDR3 protein is CASSSTGATNQPQHF. DNA for the CDR3: TGCGCCAGCAGCTCGACAGGGGCTACCAATCAGCCCCAGCATTTT. Looking up the rest from reference TRBV5-1 and TRBJ1-5 gives the full variable domain: KAGVTQTPRYLIKTRGQQVTLSCSPISGHRSVSWYQQTPGQGLQFLFEYFSETQRNKGNFPGRFSGRQFSNSRSEMNVSTLELGDSALYLCASSSTGATNQPQHFGDGTRLSIL.

This sequence joins TRBV4-1 and TRBJ2-7; 10 bases align to TRBD2. Germline V gene sequence: CDR1 MGHRA, CDR2 YSYEKL. The CDR3 consists of 18 residues. Losses at the gene ends were 1 base for V and 2 bases for J; bases not matched to a gene: 11. CDR3 in amino acids: CASSQAPGGAGGTYEQYF. Here the CDR3 DNA reads TGCGCCAGCAGCCAAGCCCCCGGGGGAGCGGGAGGGACCTACGAGCAGTACTTC.

The chain recombines TRBV11-2 with TRBJ2-3; D perhaps matches TRBD2 (5 bases). Trimming took 5 bases from V and 1 from J, leaving 16 bases between them. The germline CDR1 and CDR2 sequences are SGHAT and FQNNGV. The CDR3 spans 16 residues. The CDR3 DNA sequence: TGTGCCAGCAGCGCGGGCTTCCGGCCGGGCACAGATACGCAGTATTTT. Its protein is CASSAGFRPGTDTQYF.

The chain combines TRBV7-9 with TRBJ2-3; D gene uncertain. In germline, CDR1 is SEHNR, CDR2 FQNEAQ (reference sequence). With 7 bases removed from V and 1 base from J, the gap between germline ends came to 15 bases. The CDR3 covers 15 residues. The CDR3 DNA is TGTGCCAGCACTCTTAGTCGAGTGGGCACAGATACGCAGTATTTT. The encoded protein is CASTLSRVGTDTQYF. The full variable domain, completed using reference TRBV7-9 and TRBJ2-3, is DTGVSQNPRHKITKRGQNVTFRCDPISEHNRLYWYRQTLGQGPEFLTYFQNEAQLEKSRLLSDRFSAERPKGSFSTLEIQRTEQGDSAMYLCASTLSRVGTDTQYFGPGTRLTVL.